This T cell receptor beta chain was retrieved from a study of T cells in lung cancer brain metastases. On this clone itself: Its antigen is undetermined.

Profiling relied on immunoSEQ multiplex PCR, and the TCRdb table lists in-frame clones only, not all of them. The table has about 5,600 clones, roughly 80% seen once. Findings and caveats of the study: Compared with paired primaries, brain metastases showed fewer unique productive clones (around 1,500 versus 5,000).

Germline CDR1 and CDR2: LNHDA and SQIVND (reference sequence). The CDR3 extends over 13 amino acids. Trimming shortened V by 3 bases and J by 3 bases, and 6 bases separated the two germline ends. What was sequenced was tumor tissue from a brain metastasis. The clonotype was recovered from a man aged 45-60 years with non-small cell lung cancer that had spread to the brain. The chain has TRBV19 and TRBJ2-4; D unresolved. The CDR3: CASSMVSKNIQYF. The CDR3 region has the DNA TGTGCCAGTAGTATGGTCAGCAAAAACATTCAGTACTTC.